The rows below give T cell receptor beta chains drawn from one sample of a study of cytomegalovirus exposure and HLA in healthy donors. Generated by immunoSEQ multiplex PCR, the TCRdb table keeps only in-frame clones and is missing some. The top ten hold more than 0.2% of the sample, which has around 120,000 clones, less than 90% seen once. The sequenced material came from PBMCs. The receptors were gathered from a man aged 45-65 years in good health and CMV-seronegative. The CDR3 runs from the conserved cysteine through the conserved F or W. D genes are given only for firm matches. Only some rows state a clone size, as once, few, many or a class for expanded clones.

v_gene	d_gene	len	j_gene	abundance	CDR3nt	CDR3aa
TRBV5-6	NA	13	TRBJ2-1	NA	TGTGCCAGCAGCTTGCAAAGCGGATCAGGGGAGTTCTTC	CASSLQSGSGEFF
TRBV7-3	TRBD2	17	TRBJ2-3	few	TGTGCCAGCAGCTTAGACGGGGGGACGATTGGCACAGATACGCAGTATTTT	CASSLDGGTIGTDTQYF
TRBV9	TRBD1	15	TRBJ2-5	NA	TGTGCCAGCAGCGCGAGGACAGGGACGGGCGAGACCCAGTACTTC	CASSARTGTGETQYF
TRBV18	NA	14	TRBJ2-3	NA	TGTGCCAGCTCAGCGACAGGAGGAGCAGATACGCAGTATTTT	CASSATGGADTQYF
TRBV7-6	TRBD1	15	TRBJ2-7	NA	TGTGCCAGCAGCCCGCTGGGACAGGACCCCTACGAGCAGTACTTC	CASSPLGQDPYEQYF
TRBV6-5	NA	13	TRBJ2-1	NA	TGTGCCAGCCAGATGGGAGGGGGCAATGAGCAGTTCTTC	CASQMGGGNEQFF
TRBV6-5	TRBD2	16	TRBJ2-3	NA	TGTGCCAGCAGTTCCCCCTCGGGGGGGGGCCCAGATACGCAGTATTTT	CASSSPSGGGPDTQYF
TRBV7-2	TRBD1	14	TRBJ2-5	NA	TGTGCCAGCAGCTTTTTGACAGGGGAAGAGACCCAGTACTTC	CASSFLTGEETQYF
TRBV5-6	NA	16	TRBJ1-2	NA	TGTGCCAGCAGCTTGGCCTACGGCGACGGGGGGTATGGCTACACCTTC	CASSLAYGDGGYGYTF
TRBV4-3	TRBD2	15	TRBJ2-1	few	TGCGCCAGCAGCCAAGATAGCGGGGGGGACAATGAGCAGTTCTTC	CASSQDSGGDNEQFF
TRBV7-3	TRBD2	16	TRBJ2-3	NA	TGTGCCAGCAGCTTAGGCCTAGCGGACGGGGGTGGTACGCAGTATTTT	CASSLGLADGGGTQYF
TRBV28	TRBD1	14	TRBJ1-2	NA	TGTGCCAGCACCCCTCAGACAGGGATCTATGGCTACACCTTC	CASTPQTGIYGYTF
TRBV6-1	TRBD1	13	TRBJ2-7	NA	TGTGCCAGCAGTGAAGTCGACAGGGGCGAGCAGTACTTC	CASSEVDRGEQYF
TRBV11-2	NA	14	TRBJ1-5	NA	TGTGCCAGCAGCTTAAGGGGGACACCCGGGCCCCAGCATTTT	CASSLRGTPGPQHF
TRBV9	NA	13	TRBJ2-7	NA	TGTGCCAGCAGCGTCGGGGTCCCCTACGAGCAGTACTTC	CASSVGVPYEQYF
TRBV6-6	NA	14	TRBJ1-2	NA	TGTGCCAGCAGCCCGGGGAGGGGGACCTATGGCTACACCTTC	CASSPGRGTYGYTF
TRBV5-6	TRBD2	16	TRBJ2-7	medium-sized	TGTGCCAGCAGCTCGACACGAAGCGGGAAGTTCGACGAGCAGTACTTC	CASSSTRSGKFDEQYF
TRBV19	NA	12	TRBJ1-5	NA	TGTGCCAGCCGGGACTCAGATCAGCCCCAGCATTTT	CASRDSDQPQHF
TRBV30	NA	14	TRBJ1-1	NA	TGTGCCTGGGCAAACGGGGGGATGAACACTGAAGCTTTCTTT	CAWANGGMNTEAFF
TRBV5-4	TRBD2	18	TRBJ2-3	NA	TGTGCCAGCAGCTCCACTCTGAGACTAGCGGGGGGCTCAGATACGCAGTATTTT	CASSSTLRLAGGSDTQYF
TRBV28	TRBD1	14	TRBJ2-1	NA	TGTGCCAGCAGTTCAGGGGGTCCGTGGAATGAGCAGTTCTTC	CASSSGGPWNEQFF
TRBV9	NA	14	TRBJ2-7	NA	TGTGCCAGCAGCGTAGCTGCACAGTCCTACGAGCAGTACTTC	CASSVAAQSYEQYF
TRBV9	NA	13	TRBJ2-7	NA	TGTGCCAGCAGCGTAGCGGGGGACTCCGAGCAGTACTTC	CASSVAGDSEQYF
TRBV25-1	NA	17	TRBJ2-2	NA	TGTGCCAGCAGTGGGTCCTTAGCGGCCAGGAACACCGGGGAGCTGTTTTTT	CASSGSLAARNTGELFF
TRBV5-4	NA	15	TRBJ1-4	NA	TGTGCCAGCAGCTTGAAAGGGCAGGGTGGGGAAAAACTGTTTTTT	CASSLKGQGGEKLFF
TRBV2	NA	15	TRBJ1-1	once	TGTGCCAGCAGGGATCCGACAGATCCGAACACTGAAGCTTTCTTT	CASRDPTDPNTEAFF
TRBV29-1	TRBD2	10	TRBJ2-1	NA	TGCAGCGTTGGGCCGGGGGGGCAGTTCTTC	CSVGPGGQFF
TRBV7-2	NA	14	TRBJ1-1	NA	TGTGCCAGCAGCTTATTGGAGGGGAACACTGAAGCTTTCTTT	CASSLLEGNTEAFF
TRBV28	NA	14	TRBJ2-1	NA	TGTGCCAGCAGTCTGGGCCGTTTCTACAATGAGCAGTTCTTC	CASSLGRFYNEQFF
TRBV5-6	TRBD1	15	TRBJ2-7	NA	TGTGCCAGCAGTGATGAACGGGACAGTCCCTACGAGCAGTACTTC	CASSDERDSPYEQYF
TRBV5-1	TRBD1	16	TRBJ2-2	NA	TGCGCCAGCAGCCGGGACAGGGGGCGCGGGACCGGGGAGCTGTTTTTT	CASSRDRGRGTGELFF
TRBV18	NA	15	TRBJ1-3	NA	TGTGCCAGCTCACCCAGACAGGCCCCTCGGGAGGTCATATATTTT	CASSPRQAPREVIYF
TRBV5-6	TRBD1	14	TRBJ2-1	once	TGTGCCAGCAGCACCGGACAGGGCTACAATGAGCAGTTCTTC	CASSTGQGYNEQFF
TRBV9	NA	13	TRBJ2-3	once	TGTGCCAGCAGCGCATCAGGGTCAGATACGCAGTATTTT	CASSASGSDTQYF
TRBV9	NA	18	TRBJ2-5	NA	TGTGCCAGCAGCGTAGTCCTAGGTGGGCGGGCGAGGGAAGAGACCCAGTACTTC	CASSVVLGGRAREETQYF
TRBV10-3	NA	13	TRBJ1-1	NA	TGTGCCAGCTCGGGACAACTGAACACTGAAGCTTTCTTT	CASSGQLNTEAFF
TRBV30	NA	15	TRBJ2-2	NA	TGTGCCTGGAGACACGGGGAAAGGAACACCGGGGAGCTGTTTTTT	CAWRHGERNTGELFF
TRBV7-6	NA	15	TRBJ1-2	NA	TGTGCCAGCAGCTCGCGCCCGGGGATAGACTATGGCTACACCTTC	CASSSRPGIDYGYTF
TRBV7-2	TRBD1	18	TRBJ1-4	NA	TGTGCCAGCAGCCCCCAAAGGGGACAGGGGGCTCGGGATGAAAAACTGTTTTTT	CASSPQRGQGARDEKLFF
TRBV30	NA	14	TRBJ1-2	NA	TGTGCCTGGGAGGCCTCGAGAATAAACTATGGCTACACCTTC	CAWEASRINYGYTF
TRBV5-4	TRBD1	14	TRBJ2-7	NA	TGTGCCAGCAGCTTGGGAGACAGGGTAAACGAGCAGTACTTC	CASSLGDRVNEQYF
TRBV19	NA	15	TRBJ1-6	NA	TGTGCCAGTAAGACGGAGAGCTCCTATAATTCACCCCTCCACTTT	CASKTESSYNSPLHF
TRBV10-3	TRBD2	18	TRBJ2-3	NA	TGTGCCATCAGTGTGAGGCTAGCGGGGGGTCCGCACACAGATACGCAGTATTTT	CAISVRLAGGPHTDTQYF
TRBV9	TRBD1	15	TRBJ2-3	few	TGTGCCAGCAGCGCCGACAGGGGAAGGGCAGATACGCAGTATTTT	CASSADRGRADTQYF
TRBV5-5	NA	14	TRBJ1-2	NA	TGTGCCAGCAGCTTGGGACAGGCCAACTATGGCTACACCTTC	CASSLGQANYGYTF
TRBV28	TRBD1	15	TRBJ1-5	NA	TGTGCCAGCAGTCCGTGGACAGGGGGCAATCAGCCCCAGCATTTT	CASSPWTGGNQPQHF
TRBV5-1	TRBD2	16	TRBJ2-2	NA	TGCGCCAGCAGCTTAATAGCGGGAGTGGGCACCGGGGAGCTGTTTTTT	CASSLIAGVGTGELFF
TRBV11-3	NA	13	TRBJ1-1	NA	TGTGCCAGCAGCCATCGCCCCGGTACTGAAGCTTTCTTT	CASSHRPGTEAFF
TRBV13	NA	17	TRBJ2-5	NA	TGTGCCAGCAGCTTATCAGAAGGACTTCCACTTCGGGAGACCCAGTACTTC	CASSLSEGLPLRETQYF
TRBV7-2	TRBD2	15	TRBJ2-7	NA	TGTGCCAGCAGCGAAGGACTAGCGGTACCATACGAGCAGTACTTC	CASSEGLAVPYEQYF
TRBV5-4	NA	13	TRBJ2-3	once	TGTGCCAGCAGCACCTCAGGGGCAGATACGCAGTATTTT	CASSTSGADTQYF
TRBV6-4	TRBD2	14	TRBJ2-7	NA	TGTGCCAGCAGTGCGCTAGCGGGGCCCTACGAGCAGTACTTC	CASSALAGPYEQYF
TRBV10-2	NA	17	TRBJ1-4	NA	TGCGCCAGCAGCCGAACTCGGGGGGCTGCAACTAATGAAAAACTGTTTTTT	CASSRTRGAATNEKLFF